This T cell receptor (beta chain) was captured in a study (dated by TCRdb to 2016 to 2017). With respect to the entire study: The study used sequence and structural analyses to characterize human CD8+ TCR repertoires recognizing immunodominant viral antigens.

Looking up the germline V gene yields CDR1 MGHRA and CDR2 YSYEKL. V and J are truncated by 4 bases and 8 bases respectively, leaving an intervening sequence of 9 bases. Its CDR3 holds 12 amino acids, cysteine through phenylalanine. CDR3 DNA only is kept here, 36 bases in frame from base 1. This clonotype occurred a few times. The antigen it recognizes is unknown. No base quality values were provided; no much bigger clone lies one nucleotide off. The investigation overall reported the following: According to the report, the CD8+ TCR repertoires were highly diverse, and those specific to different immunodominant viral antigens were distinct from each other.

TCRdb records Illumina HiSeq 2500 as the sequencer. TCRdb handled the public reads itself, with Q25 trimming in fastp and clone calling in MiXCR, and kept productive beta chains. Rows with a matching CDR3 protein are joined into one entry that keeps the most common DNA and genes. The sample table records about 250 distinct CDR3 sequences; approximately 18% of these occur just once. Approximately 43% of the sample is taken by the ten largest. Material: CD8+ T cells (not recorded whether cultured). The receptor was isolated from a female donor. The chain is assembled from TRBV4-1 and TRBJ2-1; too little of a D gene remains to name it. The DNA sequence reads TGCGCCAGCAGCCCCCGTCAGGATGAGCAGTTCTTC. This is translated as CASSPRQDEQFF.